Ten or more counts support the clone carrying this TCR beta chain. These data belong to a study of blood T cells in healthy people across ages. A second about 7 to 12 cycle PCR used barcoded and J-beta primers. TCRdb recomputed calls from the 5' RACE reads with MiXCR, one row per CDR3 protein. The repertoire consists of 750,000 to 1,000,000 distinct CDR3 sequences, with 29% occurring once and the leading ten covering roughly a tenth. The sample was also linked to a second study, of T cells of mothers and their children.

The clonotype comes from a woman in her forties in good health. Sequencing was carried out using blood.

The chain's CDR3 is CASSPGLGAYEQYF. In DNA form, the CDR3 reads TGCGCCAGCAGCCCGGGACTGGGAGCCTACGAGCAGTACTTC. The genes are TRBV5-1 and TRBJ2-7; TRBD2 is a possible D gene (6 bases). Trimming took 4 bases from V and 2 from J, leaving 13 bases between them. Per germline, CDR1 SGHRS and CDR2 YFSETQ. The CDR3 loop spans 14 amino acids.